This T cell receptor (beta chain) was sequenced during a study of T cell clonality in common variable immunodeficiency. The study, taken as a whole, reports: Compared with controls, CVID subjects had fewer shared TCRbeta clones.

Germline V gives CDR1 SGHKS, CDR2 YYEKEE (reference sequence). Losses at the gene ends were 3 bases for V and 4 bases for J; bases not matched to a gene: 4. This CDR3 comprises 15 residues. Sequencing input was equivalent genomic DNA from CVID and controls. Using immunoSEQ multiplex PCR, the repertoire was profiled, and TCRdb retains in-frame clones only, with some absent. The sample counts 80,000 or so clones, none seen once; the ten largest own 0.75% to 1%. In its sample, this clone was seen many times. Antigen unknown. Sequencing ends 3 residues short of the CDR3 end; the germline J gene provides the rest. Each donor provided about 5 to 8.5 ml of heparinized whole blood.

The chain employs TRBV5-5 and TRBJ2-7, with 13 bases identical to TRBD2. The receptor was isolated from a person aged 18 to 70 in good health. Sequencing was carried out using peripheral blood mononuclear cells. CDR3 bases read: TGTGCCAGCAGCTCGAGGACTAGCGGGAGTTACGAG. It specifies CASSSRTSGSYE. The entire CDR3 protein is CASSSRTSGSYEQYF.